These T cell receptor beta chains were read from a single sample in a study of blood T cells in healthy people across ages. TCRdb recomputed calls from the 5' RACE reads with MiXCR, one row per CDR3 protein. Seen here are about 1.8 million distinct CDR3 sequences, about 50% observed once, and the top ten hold about 2.1%. Sequencing was carried out using blood. Source of these receptors: a woman aged 40-49 years in good health. Each CDR3 is given with its conserved first and last residue. D genes are given only for firm matches. Expanded clones are given a class, and other clones once, few, many or no size at all.

DNA: TGTGCCAGCAGTGGGCAGAAAAGGGTCACAGATACGCAGTATTTT; CDR3: CASSGQKRVTDTQYF; V: TRBV5-5; D: .; J: TRBJ2-3; size: .
DNA: TGTGCCAGCAGCTTAGCCTTTAACTATCGCACAGATACGCGGTATTTT; CDR3: CASSLAFNYRTDTRYF; V: TRBV7-2; D: .; J: TRBJ2-3; size: .
DNA: TGCAGTGCTAGGGGCGGGGGTTGGGGTGAGCAGTTCTTC; CDR3: CSARGGGWGEQFF; V: TRBV20-1; D: TRBD2; J: TRBJ2-1; size: few
DNA: TGTGCCAGCACCTATGGGGGGGACGGGCTCTACGAGCAGTACTTC; CDR3: CASTYGGDGLYEQYF; V: TRBV28; D: TRBD2; J: TRBJ2-7; size: .
DNA: TGCGCCAGCAGCCAAAATGGAGTAGCGGGGGCCGGCTCCTACGAGCAGTACTTC; CDR3: CASSQNGVAGAGSYEQYF; V: TRBV4-3; D: TRBD2; J: TRBJ2-7; size: .
DNA: TGCAGTGCTAGGTACGGGTACAAAGAGACCCAGTACTTC; CDR3: CSARYGYKETQYF; V: TRBV20-1; D: .; J: TRBJ2-5; size: .
DNA: TGTGCCAGCAGCTTAAGCGCAGGGGTTAAAACAGATACGCAGTATTTT; CDR3: CASSLSAGVKTDTQYF; V: TRBV7-6; D: .; J: TRBJ2-3; size: .
DNA: TGTGCCAGTAACATCCCGGGGGGCGGCGATGAGCAGTTCTTC; CDR3: CASNIPGGGDEQFF; V: TRBV5-6; D: .; J: TRBJ2-1; size: .
DNA: TGTGCCAGCAGCTTAGCGAACCACCGGGACAGGGTATACGAGCAGTACTTC; CDR3: CASSLANHRDRVYEQYF; V: TRBV7-9; D: TRBD1; J: TRBJ2-7; size: .
DNA: TGCGCCAGCAGCCAATCCCCGGGGGCGGGCACCCAGTTCTTC; CDR3: CASSQSPGAGTQFF; V: TRBV4-3; D: .; J: TRBJ2-1; size: .
DNA: TGTGCCAGCAGCCTCACCCCTGGTGAAAAACTGTTTTTT; CDR3: CASSLTPGEKLFF; V: TRBV4-2; D: .; J: TRBJ1-4; size: few
DNA: TGTGCCAGCGCGACAGGAAGCTCCTACAATGAGCAGTTCTTC; CDR3: CASATGSSYNEQFF; V: TRBV18; D: .; J: TRBJ2-1; size: .
DNA: TGTGCCAGCAGTTTCACCCGGACAGGGTCAAATGAGCAGTACTTC; CDR3: CASSFTRTGSNEQYF; V: TRBV27; D: TRBD1; J: TRBJ2-4; size: .
DNA: TGTGCCACCAGTGATGCTCTAGCGGGAGAGAGGTACGAGCAGTACTTC; CDR3: CATSDALAGERYEQYF; V: TRBV24-1; D: TRBD2; J: TRBJ2-7; size: .
DNA: TGTGCCAGCAGCCGGCGGCGGGAGGGTAATTCACCCCTCCACTTT; CDR3: CASSRRREGNSPLHF; V: TRBV16; D: .; J: TRBJ1-6; size: .
DNA: TGCAGCGTCCGGGGGGCCCTCCACACAGATACGCAGTATTTT; CDR3: CSVRGALHTDTQYF; V: TRBV29-1; D: .; J: TRBJ2-3; size: .
DNA: TGCGCCAGCAGCCAAGTAGGGAAGAATGAGCAGTACTTC; CDR3: CASSQVGKNEQYF; V: TRBV4-3; D: .; J: TRBJ2-7; size: .
DNA: TGCAGCGTTTTTAGCGGTATAATTTACAGTGAGCGGTTCTTC; CDR3: CSVFSGIIYSERFF; V: TRBV29-1; D: .; J: TRBJ2-1; size: .
DNA: TGTGCCAGCAGTTCTGCAGGGCGTAGCTATGGCTACACCTTC; CDR3: CASSSAGRSYGYTF; V: TRBV12-3/TRBV12-4; D: .; J: TRBJ1-2; size: .
DNA: TGTGCCATCAGTGAGCAAGAGGTTTTCACAGATACGCAGTATTTT; CDR3: CAISEQEVFTDTQYF; V: TRBV10-3; D: .; J: TRBJ2-3; size: .
DNA: TGTGCCAGCAGTGACTGGGAGTACAATGAGCAGTTCTTC; CDR3: CASSDWEYNEQFF; V: TRBV2; D: .; J: TRBJ2-1; size: .
DNA: TGCAGTGCTAGAGTGGTAGCGGGGGGGATATCCTACAATGAGCAGTTCTTC; CDR3: CSARVVAGGISYNEQFF; V: TRBV20-1; D: TRBD2; J: TRBJ2-1; size: .
DNA: TGTGCCAGCGGATGGGGCAGAGCAAACTATGGCTACACCTTC; CDR3: CASGWGRANYGYTF; V: TRBV2; D: .; J: TRBJ1-2; size: .
DNA: TGTGCCAGCAGCTTAGGTGGGCGATCCGAGCAGTACTTC; CDR3: CASSLGGRSEQYF; V: TRBV7-9; D: .; J: TRBJ2-7; size: few
DNA: TGTGCCACCAGTGATTGGGATTCCTACGAGCAGTACTTC; CDR3: CATSDWDSYEQYF; V: TRBV24-1; D: .; J: TRBJ2-7; size: once
DNA: TGTGCCAGCAGCTTAGGTCCTAGCGGGGGCCACAATGAGCAGTACTTC; CDR3: CASSLGPSGGHNEQYF; V: TRBV11-2; D: TRBD2; J: TRBJ2-5; size: few
DNA: TGTGCCAGCAGCCCTAGGGGGACAGTCCTCTCCCCTCTCCAAGAGACCCAGTACTTC; CDR3: CASSPRGTVLSPLQETQYF; V: TRBV27; D: TRBD1; J: TRBJ2-5; size: few
DNA: TGTGCCAGCAGCTTAAGGGTCCAACATGGCCACACCTTC; CDR3: CASSLRVQHGHTF; V: TRBV7-8; D: .; J: TRBJ1-2; size: .
DNA: TGTGCCAGCAGCTACAACGAGAATTATAGCAATCAGCCCCAGCATTTT; CDR3: CASSYNENYSNQPQHF; V: TRBV7-9; D: .; J: TRBJ1-5; size: .
DNA: TGTGCCAGCAGAGAAGGAAACACCATATATTTT; CDR3: CASREGNTIYF; V: TRBV28; D: .; J: TRBJ1-3; size: .
DNA: TGCAGTGCCCCCCCAGGGGCGGGTAATTCACCCCTCCACTTT; CDR3: CSAPPGAGNSPLHF; V: TRBV20-1; D: .; J: TRBJ1-6; size: .
DNA: TGCAGTGCTAGTACTACCTCCACCTACGAGCAGTACTTC; CDR3: CSASTTSTYEQYF; V: TRBV20-1; D: .; J: TRBJ2-7; size: few
DNA: TGCAGCGTGGCTCTTGCCCGGGGCGATGGCTACACCTTC; CDR3: CSVALARGDGYTF; V: TRBV29-1; D: .; J: TRBJ1-2; size: .
DNA: TGCAGTGCTCAGGTGACTGGGGCCTTCGAGCAGTACTTC; CDR3: CSAQVTGAFEQYF; V: TRBV20-1; D: .; J: TRBJ2-7; size: few
DNA: TGTGCCAGCAGCCAAGAGTGGAATTCACCCCTCCACTTT; CDR3: CASSQEWNSPLHF; V: TRBV3-1; D: .; J: TRBJ1-6; size: .
DNA: TGCAGTGCTAGAGGGGAAAGTTCACCCCTCCACTTT; CDR3: CSARGESSPLHF; V: TRBV20-1; D: .; J: TRBJ1-6; size: .
DNA: TGCGCCAGCAGCTTGAGCGGGGAACCCAATCAGCCCCAGCATTTT; CDR3: CASSLSGEPNQPQHF; V: TRBV5-1; D: .; J: TRBJ1-5; size: .
DNA: TGTGCCAGCAGGACCAACAGGGATCTATACTATGGCTACACCTTC; CDR3: CASRTNRDLYYGYTF; V: TRBV7-2; D: .; J: TRBJ1-2; size: .
DNA: TGTGCCAGCAGTTATGACAGTTCGGGAAATCAGCCCCAGCATTTT; CDR3: CASSYDSSGNQPQHF; V: TRBV6-5; D: .; J: TRBJ1-5; size: .
DNA: TGTGCCAGCAGTTTTGGGAGCGGGGTACGAGAAGAGACCCAGTACTTC; CDR3: CASSFGSGVREETQYF; V: TRBV28; D: TRBD2; J: TRBJ2-5; size: .
DNA: TGTGCCAGCAGGGGGACTAGCGGGGGGAAGGATACGCAGTATTTT; CDR3: CASRGTSGGKDTQYF; V: TRBV2; D: TRBD2; J: TRBJ2-3; size: many
DNA: TGTGCCAGCAGCGCGGACCGGGCTCGCCACGAGCAGTACTTC; CDR3: CASSADRARHEQYF; V: TRBV5-6; D: .; J: TRBJ2-7; size: .
DNA: TGTGCCAGCAGTTACGGCGTGTCCAAGCGGGGGAGGTGGGATACGCAGTATTTT; CDR3: CASSYGVSKRGRWDTQYF; V: TRBV6-5; D: TRBD2; J: TRBJ2-3; size: .